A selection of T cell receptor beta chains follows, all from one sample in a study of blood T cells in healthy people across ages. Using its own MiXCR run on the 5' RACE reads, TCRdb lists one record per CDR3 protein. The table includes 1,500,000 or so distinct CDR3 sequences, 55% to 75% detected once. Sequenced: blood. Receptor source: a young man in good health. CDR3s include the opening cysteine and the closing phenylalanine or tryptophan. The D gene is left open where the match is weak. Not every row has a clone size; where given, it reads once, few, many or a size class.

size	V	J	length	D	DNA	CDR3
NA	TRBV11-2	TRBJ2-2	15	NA	TGTGCCAGCAGCTTGGTGAGAGCGAACACCGGGGAGCTGTTTTTT	CASSLVRANTGELFF
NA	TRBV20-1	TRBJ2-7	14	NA	TGCAGTGCTAGAGAGAGGTTTACTAGCTACGAGCAGTACTTC	CSARERFTSYEQYF
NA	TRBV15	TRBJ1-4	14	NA	TGTGCCACCAGCTGGGGGGTGGCAGAAGAAAAACTGTTTTTT	CATSWGVAEEKLFF
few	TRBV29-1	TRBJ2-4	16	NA	TGCAGCGTTGAAACCCGGGGTCCGCAGCCAGGGAACATTCAGTACTTC	CSVETRGPQPGNIQYF
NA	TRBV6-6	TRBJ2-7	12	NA	TGTGCCAGCCAGGCTACTTCCTACGAGCAGTACTTC	CASQATSYEQYF
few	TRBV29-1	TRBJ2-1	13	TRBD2	TGCAGCGTTGAGTACGGGAGGGCCGGAGAGCAGTTCTTC	CSVEYGRAGEQFF
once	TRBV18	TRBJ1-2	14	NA	TGTGCCAGCTCACCACCGGCAGCCTTTGATGGCTACACCTTC	CASSPPAAFDGYTF
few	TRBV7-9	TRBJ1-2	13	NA	TGTGCCAGCAGCGAAGATTCTAACTATGGCTACACCTTC	CASSEDSNYGYTF
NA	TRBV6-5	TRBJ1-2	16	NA	TGTGCCAGCAGTAGACAAGAGGTCGACAGCCTCTATGGCTACACCTTC	CASSRQEVDSLYGYTF
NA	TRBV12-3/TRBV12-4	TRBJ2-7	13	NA	TGTGCCAGCAGACGTCCGGGACGCTACGAGCAGTACTTC	CASRRPGRYEQYF
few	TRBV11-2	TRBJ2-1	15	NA	TGTGCCAGCAGCCCTGCAACAGGGCTATACAATGAGCAGTTCTTC	CASSPATGLYNEQFF
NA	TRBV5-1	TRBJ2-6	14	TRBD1	TGCGCCAGCAGCTCGACAGGGGGTCCCAACGTCCCGACTTTC	CASSSTGGPNVPTF
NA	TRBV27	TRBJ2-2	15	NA	TGTGCCAGCAGTTTTGGAACGGCGGGCACCGGGGAGCTGTTTTTT	CASSFGTAGTGELFF
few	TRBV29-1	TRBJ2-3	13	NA	TGCAGCGTTGAAGACTTCAACACAGATACGCAGTATTTT	CSVEDFNTDTQYF
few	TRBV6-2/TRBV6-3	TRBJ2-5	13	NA	TGTGCCAGCAGTTACGGGCCTCGGGAGACCCAGTACTTC	CASSYGPRETQYF
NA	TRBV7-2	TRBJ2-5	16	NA	TGTGCCAGCAGTGAGGAGGGGTCATCGATGGTAAAGACCCAGTACTTC	CASSEEGSSMVKTQYF
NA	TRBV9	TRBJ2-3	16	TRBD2	TGTGCCAGCAGCGGTACTAGCGGGGGGTTTACAGATACGCAGTATTTT	CASSGTSGGFTDTQYF
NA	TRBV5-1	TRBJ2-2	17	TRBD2	TGCGCCAGCAGCCCCCATCTAGGCCTAGCGGGCACCGGGGAGCTGTTTTTT	CASSPHLGLAGTGELFF
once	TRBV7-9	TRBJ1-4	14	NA	TGTGCCAGCAGGCCGTGGGAGAGGGATGAAAAACTGTTTTTT	CASRPWERDEKLFF
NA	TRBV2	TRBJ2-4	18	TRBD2	TGTGCCAGCAGTGCTGGCGGGAGATGGGGGGAAGTCAAAAACATTCAGTACTTC	CASSAGGRWGEVKNIQYF
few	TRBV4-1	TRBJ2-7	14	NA	TGCGCCAGCAGCCAAGTGGGACAAATATACGAGCAGTACTTC	CASSQVGQIYEQYF
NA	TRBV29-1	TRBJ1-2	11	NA	TGCAGCGTTGAGACTTCCTATGACTACACCTTC	CSVETSYDYTF
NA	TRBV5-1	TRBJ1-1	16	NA	TGCGCCAGCAGCTTGGGGGGAGGGCGGGAGAACACTGAAGCTTTCTTT	CASSLGGGRENTEAFF
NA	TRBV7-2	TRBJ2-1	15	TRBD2	TGTGCCAGCAGCGAGATGCTAGCGGGCAACAATGAGCAGTTCTTC	CASSEMLAGNNEQFF
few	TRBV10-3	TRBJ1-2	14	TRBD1	TGTGCCATCACGACAGGGGATGGTAACTATGGCTACACCTTC	CAITTGDGNYGYTF
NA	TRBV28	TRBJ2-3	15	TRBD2	TGTGCCAGCAGACACGTCGCGGGGGGCACAGATACGCAGTATTTT	CASRHVAGGTDTQYF
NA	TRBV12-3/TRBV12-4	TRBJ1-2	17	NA	TGTGCCAGCCGGAGGGCTTTCACGGAGGGTAGGGGAAGTGGCTACACCTTC	CASRRAFTEGRGSGYTF
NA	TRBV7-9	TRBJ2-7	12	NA	TGTGCCAGCACCTTAGGGACCTACGAGCAGTACTTC	CASTLGTYEQYF
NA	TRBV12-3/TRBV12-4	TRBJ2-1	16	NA	NA	CASSSSSQQGPRRQFF
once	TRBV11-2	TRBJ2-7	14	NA	TGTGCCAGCAGCTATGCGGGATGGGGCCACGAGCAGTACTTC	CASSYAGWGHEQYF